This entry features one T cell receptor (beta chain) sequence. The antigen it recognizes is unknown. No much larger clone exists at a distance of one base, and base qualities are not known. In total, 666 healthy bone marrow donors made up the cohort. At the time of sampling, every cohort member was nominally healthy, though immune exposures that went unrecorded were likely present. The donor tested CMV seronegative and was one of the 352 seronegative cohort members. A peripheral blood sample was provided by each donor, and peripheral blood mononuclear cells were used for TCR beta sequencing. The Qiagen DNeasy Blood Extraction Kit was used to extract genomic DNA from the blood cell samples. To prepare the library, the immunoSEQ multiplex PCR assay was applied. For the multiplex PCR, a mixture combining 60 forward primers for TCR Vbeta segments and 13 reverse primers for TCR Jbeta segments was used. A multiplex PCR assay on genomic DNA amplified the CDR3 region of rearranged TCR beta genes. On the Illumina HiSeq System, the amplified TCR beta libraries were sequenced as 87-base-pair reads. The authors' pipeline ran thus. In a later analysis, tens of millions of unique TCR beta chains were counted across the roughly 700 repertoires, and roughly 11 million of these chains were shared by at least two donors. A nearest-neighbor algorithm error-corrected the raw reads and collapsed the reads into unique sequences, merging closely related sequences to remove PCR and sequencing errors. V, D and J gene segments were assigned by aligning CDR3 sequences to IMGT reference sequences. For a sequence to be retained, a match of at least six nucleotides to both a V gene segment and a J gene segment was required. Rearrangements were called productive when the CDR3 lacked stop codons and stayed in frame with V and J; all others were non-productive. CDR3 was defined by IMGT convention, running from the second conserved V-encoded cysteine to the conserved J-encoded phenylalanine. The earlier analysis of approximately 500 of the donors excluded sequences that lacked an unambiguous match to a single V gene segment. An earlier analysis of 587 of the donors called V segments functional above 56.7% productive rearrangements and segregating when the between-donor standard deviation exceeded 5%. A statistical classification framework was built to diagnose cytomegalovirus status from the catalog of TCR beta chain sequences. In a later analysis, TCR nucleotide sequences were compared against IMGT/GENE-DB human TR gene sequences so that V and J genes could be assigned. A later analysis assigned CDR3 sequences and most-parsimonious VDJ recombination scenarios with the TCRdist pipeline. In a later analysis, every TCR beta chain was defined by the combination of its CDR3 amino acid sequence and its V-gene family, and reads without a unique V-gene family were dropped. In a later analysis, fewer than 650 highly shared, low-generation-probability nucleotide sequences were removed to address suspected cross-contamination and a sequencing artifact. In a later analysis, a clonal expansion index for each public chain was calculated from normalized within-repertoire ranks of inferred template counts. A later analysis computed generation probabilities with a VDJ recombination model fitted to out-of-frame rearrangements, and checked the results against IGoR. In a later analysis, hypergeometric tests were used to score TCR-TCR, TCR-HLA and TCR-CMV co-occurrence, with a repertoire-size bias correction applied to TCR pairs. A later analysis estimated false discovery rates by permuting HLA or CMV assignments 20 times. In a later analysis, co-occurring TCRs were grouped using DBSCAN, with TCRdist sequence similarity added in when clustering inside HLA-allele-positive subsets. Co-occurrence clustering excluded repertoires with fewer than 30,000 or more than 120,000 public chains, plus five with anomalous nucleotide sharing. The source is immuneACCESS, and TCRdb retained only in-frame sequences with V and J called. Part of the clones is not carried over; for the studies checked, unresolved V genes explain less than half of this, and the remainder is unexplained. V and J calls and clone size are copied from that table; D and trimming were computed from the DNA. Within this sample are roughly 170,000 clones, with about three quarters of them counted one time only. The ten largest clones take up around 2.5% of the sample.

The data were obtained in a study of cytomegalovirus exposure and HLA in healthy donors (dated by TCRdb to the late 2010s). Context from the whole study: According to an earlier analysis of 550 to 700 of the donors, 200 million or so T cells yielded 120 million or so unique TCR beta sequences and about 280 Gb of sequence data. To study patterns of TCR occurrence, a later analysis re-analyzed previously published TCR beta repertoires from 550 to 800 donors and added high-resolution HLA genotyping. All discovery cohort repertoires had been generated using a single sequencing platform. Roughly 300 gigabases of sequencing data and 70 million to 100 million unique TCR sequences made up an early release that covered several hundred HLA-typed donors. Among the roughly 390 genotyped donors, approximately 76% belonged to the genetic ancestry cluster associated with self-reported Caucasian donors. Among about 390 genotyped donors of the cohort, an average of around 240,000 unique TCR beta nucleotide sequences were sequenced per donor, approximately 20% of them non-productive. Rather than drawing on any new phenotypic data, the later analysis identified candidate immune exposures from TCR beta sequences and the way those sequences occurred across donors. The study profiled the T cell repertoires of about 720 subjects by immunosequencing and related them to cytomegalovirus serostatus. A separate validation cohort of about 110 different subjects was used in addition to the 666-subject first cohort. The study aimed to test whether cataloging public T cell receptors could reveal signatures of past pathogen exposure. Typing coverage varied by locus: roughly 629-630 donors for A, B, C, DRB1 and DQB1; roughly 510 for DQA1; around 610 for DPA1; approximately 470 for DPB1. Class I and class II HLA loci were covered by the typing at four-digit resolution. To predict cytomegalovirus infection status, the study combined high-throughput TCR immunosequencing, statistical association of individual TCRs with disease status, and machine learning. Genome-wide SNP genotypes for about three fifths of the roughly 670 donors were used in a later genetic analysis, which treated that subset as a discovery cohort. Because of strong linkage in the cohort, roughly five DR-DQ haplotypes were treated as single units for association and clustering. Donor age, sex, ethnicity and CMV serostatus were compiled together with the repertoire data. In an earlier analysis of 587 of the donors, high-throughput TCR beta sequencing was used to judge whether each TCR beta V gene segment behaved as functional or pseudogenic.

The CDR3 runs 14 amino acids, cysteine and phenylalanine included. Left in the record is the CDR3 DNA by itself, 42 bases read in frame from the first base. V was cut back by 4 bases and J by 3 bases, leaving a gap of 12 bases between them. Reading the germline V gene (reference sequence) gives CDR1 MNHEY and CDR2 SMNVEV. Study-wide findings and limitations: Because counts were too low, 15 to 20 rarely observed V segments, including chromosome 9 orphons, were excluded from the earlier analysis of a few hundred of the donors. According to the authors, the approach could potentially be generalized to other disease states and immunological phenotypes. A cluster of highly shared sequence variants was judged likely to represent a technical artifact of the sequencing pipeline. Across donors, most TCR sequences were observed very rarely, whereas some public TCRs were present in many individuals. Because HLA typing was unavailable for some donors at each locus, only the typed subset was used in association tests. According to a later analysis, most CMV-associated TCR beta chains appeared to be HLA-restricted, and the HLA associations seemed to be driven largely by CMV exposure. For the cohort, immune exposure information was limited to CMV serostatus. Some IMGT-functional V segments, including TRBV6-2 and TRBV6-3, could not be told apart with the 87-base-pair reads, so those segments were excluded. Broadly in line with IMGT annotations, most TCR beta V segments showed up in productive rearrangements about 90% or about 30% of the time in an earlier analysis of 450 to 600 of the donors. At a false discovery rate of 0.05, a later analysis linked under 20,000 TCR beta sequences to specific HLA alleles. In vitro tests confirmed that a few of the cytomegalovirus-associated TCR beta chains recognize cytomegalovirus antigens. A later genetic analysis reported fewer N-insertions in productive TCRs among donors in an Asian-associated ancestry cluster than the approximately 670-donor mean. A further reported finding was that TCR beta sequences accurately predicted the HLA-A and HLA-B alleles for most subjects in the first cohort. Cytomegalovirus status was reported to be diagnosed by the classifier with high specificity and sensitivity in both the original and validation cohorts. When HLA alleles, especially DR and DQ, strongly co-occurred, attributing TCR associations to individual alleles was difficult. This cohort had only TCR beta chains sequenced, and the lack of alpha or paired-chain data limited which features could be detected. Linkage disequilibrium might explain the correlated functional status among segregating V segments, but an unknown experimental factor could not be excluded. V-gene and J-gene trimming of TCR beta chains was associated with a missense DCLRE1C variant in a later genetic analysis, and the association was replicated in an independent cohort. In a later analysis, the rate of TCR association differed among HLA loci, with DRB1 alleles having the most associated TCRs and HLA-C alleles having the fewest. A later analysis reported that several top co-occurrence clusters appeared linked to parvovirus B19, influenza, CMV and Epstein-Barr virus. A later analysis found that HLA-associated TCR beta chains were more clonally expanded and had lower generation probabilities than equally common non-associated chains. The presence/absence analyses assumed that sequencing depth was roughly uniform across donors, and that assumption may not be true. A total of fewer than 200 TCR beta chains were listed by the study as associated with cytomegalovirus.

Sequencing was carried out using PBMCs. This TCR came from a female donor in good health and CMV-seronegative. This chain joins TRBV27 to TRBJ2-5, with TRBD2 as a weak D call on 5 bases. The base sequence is TGTGCCAGCAGTTCCCCCGGAGGTGAAGAGACCCAGTACTTC. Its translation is CASSSPGGEETQYF.